The entry below gives a single T cell receptor (beta chain) sequence along with its context. Its antigen is not known. The source of the sample is a study of cytotoxic CD8 clonotypes in ibrutinib-treated CLL. CDR1 is SEHNR, CDR2 FQNEAQ, per germline (reference sequence). V gave up 5 bases and J gave up 7 bases, with 6 bases separating them. This CDR3 has 12 residues. About 2 micrograms of genomic DNA, which was extracted from cryopreserved PBMCs, served as the material used for the TCR beta libraries. Study-wide findings and caveats: At baseline, clonality was higher than in age-matched healthy donors and correlated with CD8+ counts.

The repertoire was sequenced with immunoSEQ multiplex PCR; TCRdb's copy has only in-frame clones and lacks some. The sample gives 20,000 to 25,000 clones, approximately 71% of which show up once; roughly half is in the top ten. Sequenced here: PBMCs, sampled after 12 months of ibrutinib treatment. The TCR originated in a human donor with chronic lymphocytic leukemia. The rearrangement joins TRBV7-9 to TRBJ1-6; D call uncertain. CDR3 in amino acids: CASSRGNSPLHF. CDR3 bases: TGTGCCAGCAGCCGCGGGAATTCACCCCTCCACTTT.